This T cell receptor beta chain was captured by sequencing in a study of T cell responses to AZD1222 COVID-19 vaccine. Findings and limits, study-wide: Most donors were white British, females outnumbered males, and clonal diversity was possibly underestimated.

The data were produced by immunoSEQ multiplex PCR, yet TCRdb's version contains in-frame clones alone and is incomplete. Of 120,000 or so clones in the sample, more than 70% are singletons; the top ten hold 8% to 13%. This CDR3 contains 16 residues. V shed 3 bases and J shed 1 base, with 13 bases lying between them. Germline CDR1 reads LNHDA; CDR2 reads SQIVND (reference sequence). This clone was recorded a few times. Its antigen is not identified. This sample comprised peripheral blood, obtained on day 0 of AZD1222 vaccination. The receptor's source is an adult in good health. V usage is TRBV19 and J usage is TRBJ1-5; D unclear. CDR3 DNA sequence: TGTGCCAGTAGTATCTTAGAGAACCCCAGCAATCAGCCCCAGCATTTT. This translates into CASSILENPSNQPQHF.